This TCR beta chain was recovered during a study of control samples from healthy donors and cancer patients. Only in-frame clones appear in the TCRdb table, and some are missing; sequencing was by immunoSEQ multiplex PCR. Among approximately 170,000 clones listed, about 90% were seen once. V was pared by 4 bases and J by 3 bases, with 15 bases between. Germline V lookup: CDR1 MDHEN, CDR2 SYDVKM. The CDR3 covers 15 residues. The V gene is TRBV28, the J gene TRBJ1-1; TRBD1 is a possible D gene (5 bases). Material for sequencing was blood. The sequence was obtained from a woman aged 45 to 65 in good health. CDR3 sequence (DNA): TGTGCCAGCAGTTCGACAGCCGGGACTTACACTGAAGCTTTCTTT. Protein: CASSSTAGTYTEAFF.